This TCR beta chain was captured in a study of T cells in Graves' hyperthyroidism and ophthalmopathy (dated by TCRdb to the late 2010s). For context, the study as a whole: Peripheral blood samples were taken at initial diagnosis, before any treatment was given. In about 6 Graves' hyperthyroidism patients, the study also compared T-cell repertoires from thyroid tissue with T-cell repertoires from blood. Prospective prediction of ophthalmopathy was tested in an independent validation cohort of 18 hyperthyroidism patients and 17 patients who later progressed to ophthalmopathy. The paper describes TCR Vbeta CDR3 sequencing of more than 120 peripheral blood samples, made up of some 40 ophthalmopathy patients, roughly 72 hyperthyroidism patients and roughly 17 progressor patients. After blood sampling, hyperthyroidism patients were treated with methimazole at a starting dose of 30 mg daily, and ophthalmopathy patients were treated with high-dose intravenous methylprednisolone. A discovery cohort of roughly 96 patients, 43 with Graves' ophthalmopathy and 57 with stable Graves' hyperthyroidism, was used to find distinguishing TCR V-J signatures. The approximately 98 discovery patients were randomly divided into training and test sets at a 7:3 ratio.

This clonotype has only a few counts. Its antigen remains undetermined. No qualities accompany the bases; no much larger clone lies one base away. The paper as a whole reports these results and caveats: Sample size was not statistically predetermined, and investigators were not blinded to group allocation. In validation, the model predicted progression to ophthalmopathy a median of roughly 6.5 months before onset, with about 64% sensitivity and nearly 75% specificity. Most expanded thyroid clonotypes (frequency above 0.001) were also detected in blood, suggesting blood repertoires may reflect thyroid immune responses. In cross-validation, a model built on a 13 V-J signature told ophthalmopathy apart from stable hyperthyroidism with approximately 90% sensitivity and roughly 81% specificity, and in testing the same model reached 80%/75%.

The junction carries 9 bases between V and J, which are trimmed by 1 base and 6 bases respectively. The CDR3 measures 14 amino acids from cysteine to phenylalanine. Solely the CDR3 DNA is kept, with 42 bases framed from the first base. Hyperthyroidism patients were newly diagnosed, had a disease duration of under 2 months, and were aged 18 to 65 years. Exclusion was applied to patients with uncontrolled infections, other autoimmune diseases, pregnancy or lactation. Diagnoses were established on the basis of clinical symptoms, serum thyroxine and TRAb, thyroid ultrasound, and orbital computed tomography. For progressor patients, blood was drawn at the first diagnosis of hyperthyroidism, before any ophthalmopathy symptoms had appeared. Ficoll-Paque density gradient centrifugation was used to isolate PBMCs from approximately 11 ml of fresh peripheral blood. Progressor patients were initially diagnosed with Graves' hyperthyroidism and developed ophthalmopathy during follow-up. Total RNA was extracted with Trizol reagent, and quality was checked on an Agilent 2100 Bioanalyzer.

Amplification of TCR beta CDR3 regions was carried out from RNA transcripts. The first round of RT-PCR for the TCR CDR3 was performed with the HTBI primer set and the Qiagen OneStep RT-PCR kit. Libraries were constructed in a second round of multiplex PCR, after which size selection and purification were carried out. Paired-end sequencing of the libraries was performed with 100 bp reads on an Illumina HiSeq2000. The study's processing was this. SOAPnuke was used to process the raw data, throwing out any read that contained adapters or uncalled bases, had a mean Phred below 15, or lacked an exact constant-primer or identifier match. High-quality paired reads were merged with COPE v1.2.5, and unique nucleotide sequences were defined as clonotypes. MiTCR v1.1 was used to align the clonotypes against IMGT TRBV, TRBD and TRBJ reference segments. The analysis included only V-J combinations with a frequency above 0.0001, which together covered about 99% of the repertoires. The TCS score was defined as F50 (clonal expansion) divided by E x V (chaos), with BLOSUM62-based TCRdist calculated between CDR3 peptides within each V-J. Welch's t-statistics and random forest reduced roughly 540 V-J features to fewer than 15, which were used in a naive Bayes classifier (R e1071). The public reads were quality trimmed at Q25 with fastp and then assembled into clones with MiXCR by TCRdb, keeping productive beta chains. Records with the same CDR3 protein are collapsed into one entry carrying the most frequent genes and DNA. The V and J calls come from TCRdb's annotation, not from the publication. This sample is represented by under 750,000 distinct CDR3 sequences; roughly a sixth of them were singletons. The top ten clonotypes cover 16% of the sample.

Sequenced sample: blood. The chain is assembled from TRBV12-3 or TRBV12-4 and TRBJ1-4; there is no confident call for the D gene. The TCR sequence derives from a woman in her 50s with Graves' hyperthyroidism that later progressed to Graves' ophthalmopathy. The nucleotide sequence is TGTGCCAGCAGTTTAGGGGCCCCCTATGAAAAACTGTTTTTT. Translated, this is CASSLGAPYEKLFF.